This T cell receptor beta chain stems from a study of OX40 agonist ivuxolimab in advanced cancers. For this clone: What it binds is not known.

Exclusion of a patient followed from autoimmune disease history or systemic immunosuppression. Method: immunoSEQ multiplex PCR; TCRdb's copy keeps in-frame clones and lacks some. Among 26,000 or so clones listed, over 85% were seen once. Study-wide points: Among the nonresponders, some also had low normalized T-cell clonal expansion.

This CDR3 comprises 13 residues. The germline gives CDR1 MNHNS, CDR2 SASEGT. V lost 6 bases and J lost 5, with 13 bases in between. Sequencing was performed on CD4+ or CD8+ T cells sorted from blood, taken in a trial of the OX40 agonist ivuxolimab. The chain employs TRBV6-1 and TRBJ2-5; a weak D match, TRBD2 (5 bases). This sequence originates from an adult with an advanced solid tumor such as melanoma, head and neck, liver or kidney cancer. CDR3 region: CASRRTGSETQYF. The CDR3 DNA is TGTGCCAGCAGACGGACGGGGAGCGAGACCCAGTACTTC.